Below are 16 T cell receptor beta chains sequenced from a single sample in a study of blood T cell repertoires in COVID-19. Method: immunoSEQ multiplex PCR; TCRdb's copy keeps in-frame clones and lacks some. Of roughly 51,000 clones in the sample, 70% to 90% were seen once. The sequencing sample was made of peripheral blood. The receptors come from a woman older than 75 with acute or convalescent COVID-19.

As DNA, the CDR3 is TGTGCCAGCAGCCGCACAGGGGGTCGAGGCACTGAAGCTTTCTTT. Its protein product is CASSRTGGRGTEAFF. The chain uses TRBV3-1 (or the pseudogene TRBV3-2) and TRBJ1-1, with TRBD1 identical over 8 bases. From germline, CDR1 is LGHDT and CDR2 YNNKEL (reference sequence). V lost 4 bases and J lost 4; bases outside the gene matches: 8. CDR3 length: 15 amino acids.

This clone is a singleton in its sample. The chain carries TRBV18 and TRBJ1-4; D is undetermined. V lost 5 bases and J lost 7, with 17 bases in between. Germline assignment: CDR1 KGHSH and CDR2 LQKENI. The CDR3 is 15 amino acids. The CDR3 DNA sequence: TGTGCCAGCTCAGCCTCGGGATTTGGGAGTGAAAAACTGTTTTTT. It encodes CASSASGFGSEKLFF.

The chain combines TRBV30 with TRBJ2-1; 9 bases fit TRBD1. Germline V CDR1 and CDR2: GTSNPN, SVGIG (reference sequence). V was clipped by 6 bases and J by 7 bases; unmatched bases: 7. This CDR3 spans 13 amino acids. The CDR3 protein is CACKKTGGNEQFF. Here the CDR3 DNA reads TGTGCCTGCAAGAAGACAGGGGGGAATGAGCAGTTCTTC.

This sequence joins TRBV7-3 and TRBJ2-1; 7 bases line up with TRBD1. Germline values: CDR1 SGHTA, CDR2 FQGTGA. CDR3 length equals 13 residues. J lost 5 bases, V lost 4 bases, and 2 bases had no gene match. The CDR3 loop is CASSSQGDNEQFF. The CDR3 bases are TGTGCCAGCAGCTCCCAGGGGGACAATGAGCAGTTCTTC.

This chain uses TRBV6-5 with TRBJ1-2; D uncertain. V shed 2 bases and J shed 1 base, with 2 bases lying between them. Germline assignment: CDR1 MNHEY and CDR2 SVGAGI. The CDR3 totals 12 residues. The CDR3 DNA reads as TGTGCCAGCAGTTACCATAACTATGGCTACACCTTC. Encoded protein: CASSYHNYGYTF.

This clone is a singleton in its sample. The CDR3 spells CASSQPWGVEKLFF. The CDR3 bases are TGTGCCAGCAGCCAACCTTGGGGCGTGGAAAAACTGTTTTTT. This chain links TRBV5-5 with TRBJ1-4, with D possibly matching TRBD1 (5 bases). Trimming shortened V by 4 bases and J by 8 bases, and 15 bases separated the two germline ends. This CDR3 region has 14 residues. Looked up from germline, CDR1 is SGHKS and CDR2 is YYEKEE (reference sequence). The complete variable domain, with remaining parts taken from reference TRBV5-5 and TRBJ1-4, reads DAGVTQSPTHLIKTRGQQVTLRCSPISGHKSVSWYQQVLGQGPQFIFQYYEKEERGRGNFPDRFSARQFPNYSSELNVNALLLGDSALYLCASSQPWGVEKLFFGSGTQLSVL.

This chain joins TRBV2 and TRBJ2-7, with TRBD1 matching 12 bases. The CDR3 is 14 residues long. The V segment lost 6 bases and the J segment 7 bases; nucleotides outside the gene matches: 7. Germline-derived CDR1 and CDR2 are SNHLY and FYNNEI. CDR3 amino acids: CASRPGQGAGEQYF. The CDR3 DNA reads as TGTGCCAGCAGGCCGGGACAGGGGGCCGGAGAGCAGTACTTC.

CDR3 sequence: CASSLGQGAREQYF. The CDR3 DNA reads as TGTGCCAGCAGCTTGGGACAGGGGGCAAGGGAGCAGTACTTC. The genes are TRBV5-6 and TRBJ2-7, with 10 nucleotides matching TRBD1. V was clipped by 0 bases and J by 7 bases; unmatched bases: 4. The CDR3 runs to 14 residues. The V gene's germline CDR1 is SGHDT and CDR2 YYEEEE.

The chain couples TRBV7-2 to TRBJ2-1, with 10 positions matching TRBD1. CDR1 and CDR2 from the germline V gene are SGHTA and FQGNSA. Trimming at V came to 5 bases and at J to 8 bases, leaving 9 bases not matched to a gene. This CDR3 is built from 15 residues. CDR3 loop: CASSLGQGRWDEQFF. As DNA, the CDR3 is TGTGCCAGCAGCCTGGGACAGGGGCGGTGGGATGAGCAGTTCTTC.

J is TRBJ2-4 and V is TRBV19; 11 nucleotides align to TRBD2. Germline V gives CDR1 LNHDA, CDR2 SQIVND (reference sequence). J was trimmed by 0 bases and V by 4 bases; bases with no gene match: 11. The CDR3 length is 19 residues. This CDR3 reads CASSTPPGTSGLAKNIQYF. DNA for the CDR3: TGTGCCAGTAGTACACCACCCGGGACTAGCGGATTAGCCAAAAACATTCAGTACTTC.

The rearrangement uses TRBV19 and TRBJ1-1, with D possibly being TRBD1 (5 bases). Trimming removed 7 bases from V and 2 bases from J, with 11 bases in between. This CDR3 is 13 amino acids long. Germline CDR1 is LNHDA and CDR2 is SQIVND (reference sequence). The CDR3 reads CASTRVENTEAFF. In DNA form, the CDR3 reads TGTGCCAGTACCAGGGTGGAAAACACTGAAGCTTTCTTT. Combining the CDR3 with reference TRBV19 and TRBJ1-1 gives the whole variable domain DGGITQSPKYLFRKEGQNVTLSCEQNLNHDAMYWYRQDPGQGLRLIYYSQIVNDFQKGDIAEGYSVSREKKESFPLTVTSAQKNPTAFYLCASTRVENTEAFFGQGTRLTVV.

The chain carries TRBV9 and TRBJ2-1, with TRBD2 as a possible D gene (6 bases). With 3 bases removed from V and 0 bases from J, the gap between germline ends came to 7 bases. The V gene's germline CDR1 is SGDLS and CDR2 YYNGEE. The CDR3 covers 14 residues. The CDR3: CASSDGGSYNEQFF. CDR3 nucleotide sequence: TGTGCCAGCAGCGACGGGGGCTCCTACAATGAGCAGTTCTTC.

This chain joins TRBV2 and TRBJ1-2; 9 nucleotides agree with TRBD1. The CDR3 totals 13 residues. J lost 1 base, V lost 7 bases, and 1 base had no gene match. Germline CDR1 SNHLY, CDR2 FYNNEI. CDR3 coding DNA: TGTGCCAGCAAGGACAGGGGTAACTATGGCTACACCTTC. Amino acid sequence: CASKDRGNYGYTF.

The V gene is TRBV9, the J gene TRBJ1-1, with D uncertain. The CDR3 contains 13 residues. Germline CDR1 and CDR2: SGDLS and YYNGEE. The V and J ends lost 4 bases and 2 bases respectively, with 9 bases between them. Here the CDR3 reads CASSPGINTEAFF. As DNA, the CDR3 is TGTGCCAGCAGCCCTGGCATTAACACTGAAGCTTTCTTT. Based on the CDR3 plus reference TRBV9 and TRBJ1-1, the full variable domain is DSGVTQTPKHLITATGQRVTLRCSPRSGDLSVYWYQQSLDQGLQFLIQYYNGEERAKGNILERFSAQQFPDLHSELNLSSLELGDSALYFCASSPGINTEAFFGQGTRLTVV.

V and J are TRBV1 and TRBJ1-5; the table's D gene call, TRBD1, was not cross checked with the DNA. TRBV1 corresponds to a pseudogene. The CDR3 contains 16 residues. The CDR3 sequence: CTSSAPGQGIGQPQHF. The CDR3 DNA follows: TGCACCAGCAGCGCTCCGGGACAGGGAATCGGCCAGCCCCAGCATTTT.

The chain carries TRBV5-6 and TRBJ1-1; possible D gene TRBD1, 5 bases. Between the trimmed V and J ends, which lost 0 bases and 5 bases, there was a span of 11 bases. CDR3 size: 14 residues. Germline values: CDR1 SGHDT, CDR2 YYEEEE. The CDR3, as DNA: TGTGCCAGCAGCTTGGACAGGAGGGTTACTGAAGCTTTCTTT. It translates to CASSLDRRVTEAFF.